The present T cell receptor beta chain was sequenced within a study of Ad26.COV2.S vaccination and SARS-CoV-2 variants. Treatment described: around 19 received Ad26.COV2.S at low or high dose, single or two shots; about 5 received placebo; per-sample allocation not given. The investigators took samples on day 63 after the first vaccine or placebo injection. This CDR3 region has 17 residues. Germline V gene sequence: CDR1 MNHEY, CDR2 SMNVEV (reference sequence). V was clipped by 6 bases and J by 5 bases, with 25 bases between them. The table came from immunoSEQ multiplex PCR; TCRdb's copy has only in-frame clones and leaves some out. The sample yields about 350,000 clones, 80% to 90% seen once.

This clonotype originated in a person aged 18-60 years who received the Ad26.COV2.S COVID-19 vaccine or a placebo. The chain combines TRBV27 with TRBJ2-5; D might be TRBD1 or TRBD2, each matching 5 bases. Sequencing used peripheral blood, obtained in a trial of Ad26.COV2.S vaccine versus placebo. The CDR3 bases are TGTGCCAGCAGCCATAGATGGGAGACAGAGCGAGGGGAGACCCAGTACTTC. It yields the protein CASSHRWETERGETQYF.